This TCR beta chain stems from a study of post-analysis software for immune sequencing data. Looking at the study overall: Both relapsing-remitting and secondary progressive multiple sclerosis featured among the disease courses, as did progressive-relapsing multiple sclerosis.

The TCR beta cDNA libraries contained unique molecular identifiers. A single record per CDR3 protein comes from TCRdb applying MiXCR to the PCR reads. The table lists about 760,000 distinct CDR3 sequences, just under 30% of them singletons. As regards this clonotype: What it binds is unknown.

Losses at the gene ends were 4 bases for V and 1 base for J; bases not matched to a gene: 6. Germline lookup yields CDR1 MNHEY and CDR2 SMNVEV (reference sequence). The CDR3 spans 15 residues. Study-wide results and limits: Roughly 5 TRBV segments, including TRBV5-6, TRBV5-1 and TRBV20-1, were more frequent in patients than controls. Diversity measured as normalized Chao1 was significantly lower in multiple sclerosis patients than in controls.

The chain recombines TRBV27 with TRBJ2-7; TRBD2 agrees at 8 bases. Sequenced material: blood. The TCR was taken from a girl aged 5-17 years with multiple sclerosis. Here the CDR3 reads CASSWIAGGSYEQYF. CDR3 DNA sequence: TGTGCCAGCAGTTGGATCGCGGGAGGATCCTACGAGCAGTACTTC.